This T cell receptor (beta chain) is drawn from a study of blood T cell repertoires in COVID-19. Study overall: Donors in the United States, Italy and Spain gave samples during acute or convalescent COVID-19. PBMCs, B-cell-depleted T cells, or T cells provided the cDNA or gDNA that made up the material.

This CDR3 has 13 amino acids. V was clipped by 3 bases and J by 4 bases, with 7 bases between them. Germline CDR1 LNHDA, CDR2 SQIVND (reference sequence). This table comes from immunoSEQ multiplex PCR, and its TCRdb copy is limited to in-frame clones, with some not included. The sample has 100,000 to 150,000 clones; approximately 90% are singletons. Sequencing used peripheral blood. The gene calls are TRBV19 and TRBJ2-1; D remains ambiguous. The sequence came from a woman older than 75 with acute or convalescent COVID-19. The CDR3 DNA follows: TGTGCCAGTAGTATGTCCAGGTACAATGAGCAGTTCTTC. Its translation is CASSMSRYNEQFF. Based on the CDR3 plus reference TRBV19 and TRBJ2-1, the full variable domain is DGGITQSPKYLFRKEGQNVTLSCEQNLNHDAMYWYRQDPGQGLRLIYYSQIVNDFQKGDIAEGYSVSREKKESFPLTVTSAQKNPTAFYLCASSMSRYNEQFFGPGTRLTVL.